Many counts were recorded for the clone carrying this T cell receptor (beta chain). CDR3 length: 11 residues. Trimming took off 3 bases at V and 5 bases at J, with 4 bases between the two ends. Germline V gives CDR1 SGHRS, CDR2 YFSETQ. The sample is drawn from a study of T-cell reconstitution after alpha-beta-depleted transplantation in children. Preparation of the TCRbeta library used unique molecular identifiers. One entry per CDR3 protein results from TCRdb running MiXCR on the PCR reads. Of around 240,000 distinct CDR3 sequences listed, 9.7% are singletons. The specimen was PBMCs from the stem cell graft donor, collected from the stem cell graft. The receptor was derived from a human donor who donated a stem cell graft to a child with SCID. V and J are TRBV5-1 and TRBJ2-3; D ambiguous. The CDR3 DNA follows: TGCGCCAGCAGCTGGGTAGATACGCAGTATTTT. Its translation: CASSWVDTQYF.